This T cell receptor beta chain was profiled in a study of shared clonotypes between healthy human individuals (dated by TCRdb to 2018 to 2020). Looking at the study overall: The cohort included three men and a couple of women between 18 and 49 years of age. Per donor, leukapheresis produced somewhere between about 0.85 and 8.9 billion PBMCs. The study deeply sequenced blood TCR repertoires of about five healthy adults to estimate repertoire size and the extent of clonotype sharing between individuals. Libraries were prepared and TCR repertoires were sequenced by different laboratories using diverse techniques, in order to increase sequencing depth and limit assay-specific biases. For each donor, CD4 naive and CD4 memory were each given three plates, CD8 naive was given two plates, and CD8 memory was given one plate. Summary of the overall study and its limitations: Compared with non-shared clonotypes, the clonotypes found in all four sorted-subset donors had higher generation probabilities. Sampling was limited to blood, and TCR repertoires in tissue likely differ from TCR repertoires in blood. Naive subsets generally had larger estimated clonotype richness than memory subsets did. About 4.5% of naive CD4, 3.5% of naive CD8, about 2.4% of memory CD4, and 0.4% of memory CD8 clonotypes were shared across a few donors. The genetic and exposure-history diversity represented was limited by the small number of donors. Pairwise subsampling led to the expectation that sequencing depth would affect the degree of clonotype sharing among donors. Even with the large sequencing depth, rarefaction of the sorted-subset datasets indicated that sequencing was incomplete.

The donors were healthy, HIV-negative adults with no recently reported acute infections or vaccinations. All donors were Caucasian adults living in Nashville, Tennessee, USA. CD4+ T cells were enriched through magnetic negative selection, after which naive cells were positively selected on CD45RA and the remaining negative fraction served as the memory subset. Blood was obtained by leukapheresis, after which PBMCs were separated by Ficoll-Histopaque density gradient centrifugation and cryopreserved in liquid nitrogen vapor phase. Analytical flow cytometry was used to check the purity and quantity of every magnetically sorted T cell population. Genomic DNA was isolated from every sorted fraction and measured by UV absorbance on a Nanodrop 2000c. TCR CDR3 regions were amplified from genomic DNA by multiplex PCR using the deep immunoSEQ assay. Extracted genomic DNA from each cell subset was distributed evenly across all wells of several immunoSEQ 96-well plates, and each plate was treated as a replicate. For sorted subsets, 200 to 250 ng of genomic DNA, equivalent to some 30,000 T cell genomes, went into each replicate PCR. The purified libraries were quantified using a Qubit 3.0 fluorometer, sized with a Bioanalyzer 2100, and then quantified again using the KAPA Library Quantification kit. Each immunoSEQ 96-well plate was sequenced on its own single-read 150-cycle Illumina NextSeq 550 flow cell. On the study's bioinformatics: The immunoSEQ output contained only junctional sequences without quality scores, so filtering could not match that applied to full-length reads. Sequences were annotated with PyIR, a Python wrapper for IgBLAST v1.9, and V/J genes and CDR3 were assigned using IMGT germline references. Reads were removed for weak V/J assignments (E-value above 1e-6), missing CDR3, stop codons, out-of-frame junctions, or ambiguous translated residues. V3J clonotypes were defined by identical inferred V gene, J gene, and CDR3 amino acid sequence. Percentage overlap between repertoires was calculated by dividing the number of shared unique clonotypes by the size of the smaller repertoire. Repertoire richness was assessed with RTK rarefaction, the Chao1 estimator, and Recon v2.1 estimates of unobserved clonotypes. Generation probabilities were computed with OLGA for all TCRbeta clonotypes obtained by the gDNA method from several donors. The source is immuneACCESS, and TCRdb retained only in-frame sequences with V and J called. Part of the clones is not carried over; for the studies checked, unresolved V genes explain less than half of this, and the remainder is unexplained. That table gives V, J and clone size, and the DNA gave D and trimming. This sample holds 2,500,000 or so clones; roughly 92% were observed only once. 0.3% to 0.4% of the sample rests with the top ten.

The CDR3 numbers 14 residues from cysteine through phenylalanine. The read is trimmed to its CDR3 DNA, 42 bases read in frame from base 1. V lost 7 bases and J lost 5 bases, and the count of bases not matched to a germline gene is 9. For CDR1 and CDR2, the germline V gene (reference sequence) lists MNHEY and SMNVEV. Comments on this clone: The antigen it binds to is not known. No clone much larger than this one lies a single base away; base qualities are absent.

Sequenced: naive CD4+ T cells from PBMCs. The cell subset or site label of this sample denotes: CD45RA+ positively selected. Here the chain combines TRBV27 and TRBJ2-7; a stretch of 9 junction bases matches TRBD1. This receptor was taken from a man younger than 35 in good health. Some clones in this sample may be carry-over from other donors' samples. This receptor carries the CDR3 CASNTGTGSNEQYF. The DNA sequence follows: TGTGCCAGCAACACCGGGACAGGGAGTAACGAGCAGTACTTC.